The entry that follows covers one T cell receptor beta chain sequence. Sequenced by immunoSEQ multiplex PCR; TCRdb stores in-frame clones only, minus some. The sample carries approximately 100,000 clones, approximately 85% recorded once. The data were taken from a study of blood T cell repertoires in COVID-19. The overall study: The United States, Italy and Spain supplied acute and convalescent COVID-19 samples. The analysed material was cDNA or gDNA that came from T cells, B-cell-depleted T cells, or PBMCs.

The CDR3 length is 14 residues. The V gene end was trimmed by 0 bases and the J gene end by 6 bases; junction bases not matched to a gene: 6. From germline, CDR1 is GTSNPN and CDR2 SVGIG (reference sequence). The origin of this receptor is a human donor in a cohort sampled during active COVID-19. What was sequenced was peripheral blood. This sequence joins TRBV30 and TRBJ1-1, with TRBD1 matching 8 bases. CDR3 sequence reads: CAWSVGTGSAEAFF. The CDR3 DNA sequence: TGTGCCTGGAGTGTTGGGACAGGAAGCGCTGAAGCTTTCTTT.